This TCR beta chain stems from a study of T cell changes during pregnancy in multiple sclerosis. Produced via immunoSEQ multiplex PCR; TCRdb's table is partial and in-frame only. Of 25,000 to 35,000 clones listed, about 88% are singletons. Germline CDR1 is SGHVS and CDR2 is FNYEAQ. This CDR3 has 15 amino acids. V shed 5 bases, J shed 8 bases, and the junction held 7 bases outside the gene matches. The specimen comprised CD4+ T cells from peripheral blood mononuclear cells, sampled in the second trimester of pregnancy. This sequence was found in a female donor in good health, enrolled as a control in a pregnancy study. The chain uses TRBV7-6 and TRBJ2-1; 12 bases are shared with TRBD1. The CDR3, as DNA: TGTGCCAGCAGCCACGGGACAGGGGGCTCTTATGAGCAGTTCTTC. It translates to CASSHGTGGSYEQFF.